The 11 T cell receptor beta chains reported below all come from one sample, sequenced in a study of metastatic and nonmetastatic thyroid tumors. Using MiXCR, TCRdb re-called clones from the PCR reads. The sample includes about 82,000 clones, around 13% of them seen just once. Before thyroid surgery, none of the patients had received any treatment. Sequencing was done on a sample of tumor tissue. The receptors come from a female donor with papillary thyroid cancer or a benign thyroid nodule (not recorded which). Some clones in this sample may be carry-over from other donors' samples.

This clone has at least ten counts. The chain links TRBV6-6 to TRBJ2-7; 8 bases align to TRBD1. The V and J ends lost 2 bases and 0 bases, in that order; junction bases with no gene match: 3. CDR1 is MNHNY, CDR2 SVGAGI, per germline (reference sequence). CDR3 length equals 15 residues. The CDR3 spells CASSYQGAGSYEQYF. As DNA, the CDR3 is TGTGCCAGCAGTTACCAGGGGGCAGGCTCCTACGAGCAGTACTTC.

This clone was seen repeatedly, ten times or more. The chain is built from TRBV6-1 and TRBJ1-1; possible D gene TRBD1, 6 bases. Between the trimmed V and J ends, which lost 5 bases and 5 bases, there was a span of 24 bases. Germline V CDR1 and CDR2: MNHNS, SASEGT. This CDR3 is 17 amino acids long. The CDR3: CASSYSGAGWAGTEAFF. In DNA form, the CDR3 reads TGTGCCAGCAGTTATTCAGGGGCGGGCTGGGCCGGGACTGAAGCTTTCTTT.

This clone showed up many times. This chain uses TRBV7-8 with TRBJ2-7, with D uncertain. This CDR3 comprises 14 residues. Germline values: CDR1 SGHVS, CDR2 FQNEAQ. V lost 0 bases to trimming and J lost 2 bases, with 8 bases between them. The CDR3 spells CASSLAALAYEQYF. The CDR3 DNA sequence: TGTGCCAGCAGCTTAGCGGCCTTGGCCTACGAGCAGTACTTC.

This clone showed up many times. V is TRBV5-1 and J is TRBJ2-1; 9 positions match TRBD2. Germline CDR1 SGHRS, CDR2 YFSETQ. V lost 5 bases to trimming and J lost 5 bases; unmatched junction nucleotides: 17. This CDR3 is built from 18 residues. CDR3 residues: CASRSGPRREGLNNEQFF. The CDR3 coding sequence is TGCGCCAGCAGATCGGGGCCGCGGCGGGAGGGCCTGAACAATGAGCAGTTCTTC.

This clone appeared a few times. CDR3 amino acids: CASSGEGDVETQYF. DNA for the CDR3: TGTGCCAGCAGTGGGGAAGGGGATGTGGAGACCCAGTACTTC. This sequence joins TRBV6-1 and TRBJ2-5; TRBD1 might be the D (5 bases). The CDR3 runs 14 residues. Trimming shortened V by 4 bases and J by 5 bases, and 14 bases separated the two germline ends. The germline CDR1 and CDR2 sequences are MNHNS and SASEGT.

As regards this clone: Compared with germline, one end of the junction differs, possibly owing to a read error. J is TRBJ2-7 and V is TRBV20-1, with 7 bases fitting TRBD1. In germline, CDR1 is DFQATT, CDR2 SNEGSKA (reference sequence). This CDR3 is built from 14 residues. CDR3 coding DNA: TGCAGTGCTAGGGTTGGGACAGCCTCCTACGATCAGTACTTC. Translating it yields CSARVGTASYDQYF.

About this clone: Being one base from a much bigger clone, this may be a read error. The V and J genes are TRBV7-2 and TRBJ2-7, with 8 bases aligning to TRBD1. The CDR3 sequence is 14 residues long. CDR1 SGHTA and CDR2 FQGNSA come from the germline V gene. J gave up 5 bases and V 7 bases, and 10 bases lay outside the gene matches. CDR3 sequence: CASTCDRGSDEQYF. CDR3 bases: TGTGCCAGCACCTGTGACAGGGGATCGGACGAGCAGTACTTC. The entire variable domain, with the rest obtained from reference TRBV7-2 and TRBJ2-7, is as follows: GAGVSQSPSNKVTEKGKDVELRCDPISGHTALYWYRQSLGQGLEFLIYFQGNSAPDKSGLPSDRFSAERTGGSVSTLTIQRTQQEDSAVYLCASTCDRGSDEQYFGPGTRLTVT.

This clone was detected ten times or more. At one end the junction does not follow the germline gene, possibly because of a read error. The rearrangement uses TRBV12-3 or TRBV12-4 and TRBJ1-4, with D possibly being TRBD1 (6 bases). CDR3 size: 15 residues. The CDR3 region has the DNA TGTGCCAGCAGCCCGGGTGGACAGAACAATGAAAAACCGTTTTTT. Translation gives CASSPGGQNNEKPFF.

The V gene is TRBV7-3, the J gene TRBJ1-1; 7 bases are shared with TRBD1. This CDR3 is built from 15 residues. The germline V gene encodes CDR1 SGHTA and CDR2 FQGTGA. The V gene end was trimmed by 2 bases and the J gene end by 2 bases; junction bases not matched to a gene: 5. In nucleotides, the CDR3 is TGTGCCAGCAGCTTATCAGGGGGATCAAACACTGAAGCTTTCTTT. Its translation is CASSLSGGSNTEAFF. Full variable domain (remainder filled in from reference TRBV7-3 and TRBJ1-1): GAGVSQTPSNKVTEKGKYVELRCDPISGHTALYWYRQSLGQGPEFLIYFQGTGAADDSGLPNDRFFAVRPEGSVSTLKIQRTERGDSAVYLCASSLSGGSNTEAFFGQGTRLTVV.

With respect to this clone: A much larger clone lies one base from this, so it may be a read error. The CDR3: CASSFDRYQETQYF. The CDR3 DNA is TGTGCCAGCAGTTTCGACAGGTACCAAGAGACCCAGTACTTC. J is TRBJ2-5 and V is TRBV12-3 or TRBV12-4, with a tentative D call TRBD1 (6 bases). Trimming cost V 3 bases and J 0 bases, with 8 bases left between them. The CDR3 runs to 14 residues.

This clone was seen repeatedly, ten times or more. J is TRBJ2-2 and V is TRBV6-1; 7 bases agree with TRBD1. V lost 1 base, J lost 5 bases, and 4 bases stayed unmatched. Germline V gene lookup returns CDR1 MNHNS and CDR2 SASEGT. The CDR3 is 15 amino acids. CDR3 nucleotide sequence: TGTGCCAGCAGTGAAGGACAGGGTCGGACCGGGGAGCTGTTTTTT. Residues: CASSEGQGRTGELFF.